There are a few counts of the clone carrying this TCR beta chain. V was trimmed by 0 bases and J by 2 bases, leaving 10 bases between them. CDR1 and CDR2 from the germline V gene are MNHEY and SVGEGT. This CDR3 is 15 amino acids long. The sample originates from a study of T cell responses to AZD1222 COVID-19 vaccine. The table came from immunoSEQ multiplex PCR; TCRdb's copy has only in-frame clones and leaves some out. The sample has over 150,000 clones, 90% seen once. The chain employs TRBV6-2 or TRBV6-3 and TRBJ1-2; D ambiguous. The clonotype comes from an adult in good health. The specimen was peripheral blood, collected on day 0 of AZD1222 vaccination. The CDR3 nucleotides are TGTGCCAGCAGTTACTCGAGGCGGCAGAACTATGGCTACACCTTC. Protein product: CASSYSRRQNYGYTF.